This TCR beta chain was observed in a study of blood T cell repertoires in COVID-19 (dated by TCRdb to 2019 to 2021). About the full investigation: Samples from collaborators originated in the United States, Italy and Spain and spanned both the acute and convalescent phases of COVID-19. The prospective study material was composed of cDNA or gDNA derived from T cells, B-cell-depleted T cells, or PBMCs. The dataset comprised deeply sampled blood TCRbeta repertoires from subjects exposed to, actively infected with, or recovered from COVID-19. The repertoires were released in a freely available public database meant as a resource for research on the immune response to SARS-CoV-2. The samples were drawn from two sources: the first 160 participants of the ongoing ImmuneRACE study, and 1,000 to 1,500 subjects contributed by 6 global collaborators. A de-identified subject ID, COVID-19 status, age in years and sex were almost always included in the sample metadata. Where available, HLA class I and class II types were obtained from metadata supplied by the sample provider rather than from assay-based typing. Broader findings and caveats from the paper: How much clinical and demographic metadata was included differed by source and by participant, and the metadata was provided uncurated.

Worth noting for this clone: The specificity of this receptor is unknown. Per-base quality was not reported, and no clone a single base away is much larger than it.

TCRbeta CDR3 regions were amplified from genomic DNA using the immunoSEQ Assay, a bias-controlled multiplex PCR. The authors' analysis ran thus. Nucleated cell counts per sample were estimated from amplification of reference gene primers within the assay. Sequence reads were collapsed and filtered to measure the absolute abundance of every unique TCRbeta CDR3 rearrangement. For each sample, productive Simpson clonality was calculated by taking the square root of Simpson's diversity index across productive rearrangements. The table comes from immuneACCESS by way of TCRdb, which keeps in-frame sequences with V and J called. Part of the clones is missing from these tables; in studies checked, under half for an unresolved V gene and the rest for unknown reasons. The DNA was the basis for D and trimming; V, J and clone size are from that table. Present in this sample are hundreds of thousands of clones, approximately 90% of which were seen just once. Just under 7% of the sample rests with the top ten.

A second Seattle source provided samples from volunteer blood donors who had recovered from COVID-19. Whole blood was collected in K2EDTA tubes by collaborating institutions according to the institutions' own protocols. Collaborator samples were shipped for TCRbeta analysis as frozen whole blood, isolated PBMCs, or DNA extracted from either sample type. V is pruned by 5 bases and J by 4 bases, leaving 7 bases of the junction without a gene match. The CDR3 covers 14 residues, taking in both the cysteine and the phenylalanine. Only the CDR3 part of the read is kept: 42 bases, read in frame from the first base. The germline V gene supplies CDR1 MDHEN and CDR2 SYDVKM.

The receptor was isolated from a woman aged 25 to 39 who had recovered from COVID-19. Sequencing was carried out using peripheral blood. The chain is encoded by TRBV28 joined to TRBJ1-2; 7 of the junction bases match TRBD1. CDR3 sequence: CASSRDSLAYGYTF. The DNA reads TGTGCCAGCAGTCGGGACAGCTTAGCCTATGGCTACACCTTC.